The TCR beta chain under discussion was sequenced for a study of OX40 agonist ivuxolimab in advanced cancers. V shed 7 bases and J shed 4 bases, with 16 bases lying between them. Germline V lookup: CDR1 MNHEY, CDR2 SVGAGI. This CDR3 comprises 15 residues. As to this clone: As yet, its antigen is unknown.

General study results and limits: Partial responders at 0.1-3.0 mg/kg had among the lowest clonal expansion. Determination of antigen specificity was not performed for the expanded peripheral T cells.

Measured with immunoSEQ multiplex PCR; TCRdb has only the in-frame clones, and not every one. In the table there are some 86,000 clones, roughly 88% of which are singletons. The clonotype comes from an adult with an advanced solid tumor such as melanoma, head and neck, liver or kidney cancer. The gene calls are TRBV6-5 and TRBJ1-4; TRBD1 is a possible D gene (6 bases). Material: CD4+ or CD8+ T cells sorted from blood, obtained in a trial of the OX40 agonist ivuxolimab. Here the CDR3 DNA reads TGTGCCAGCAACCCCGGGGGCGGTAGTAATGAAAAACTGTTTTTT. Amino acid sequence: CASNPGGGSNEKLFF.